Listed below are T cell receptor beta chains from one sample, sequenced in a study of HIV-infected patients and healthy controls. TCRdb analysed the 5' RACE reads with MiXCR anew, one entry per CDR3 protein. The table shows 5,000 to 6,500 distinct CDR3 sequences, with 7% to 10% occurring only once. The sample in question was blood, obtained before antiretroviral therapy. These receptors all stem from an adult with HIV infection. CDR3s include the opening cysteine and the closing phenylalanine or tryptophan. Each record gives: CDR3 protein, CDR3 DNA, CDR3 length, J gene, V gene, clone size, D gene. A D gene is named only where the DNA matches it firmly. Where a row states a size, it is once, few, many or the class of an expanded clone; other rows omit it.

CDR3: CASSDPGASYEQYF
DNA: TGCGCCAGCAGTGATCCGGGAGCTTCCTACGAGCAGTACTTC
length: 14
J: TRBJ2-7
V: TRBV10-2
size: medium-sized
D: .

CDR3: CASSLFTNQPQHF
DNA: TGTGCCAGCAGTTTATTCACCAATCAGCCCCAGCATTTT
length: 13
J: TRBJ1-5
V: TRBV27
size: large
D: .

CDR3: CASRADGGSNEKLFF
DNA: TGTGCCAGCAGGGCCGACGGCGGAAGTAATGAAAAACTGTTTTTT
length: 15
J: TRBJ1-4
V: TRBV12-3/TRBV12-4
size: .
D: .

CDR3: CASSYKVTGPYNEQFF
DNA: TGTGCCAGCAGCTACAAGGTGACTGGCCCGTACAATGAGCAGTTCTTC
length: 16
J: TRBJ2-1
V: TRBV13
size: medium-sized
D: .

CDR3: CASSPEGKLNYGYTF
DNA: TGCGCCAGCAGTCCGGAGGGGAAACTTAACTATGGCTACACCTTC
length: 15
J: TRBJ1-2
V: TRBV5-1
size: many
D: .

CDR3: CASSRLAGGLQDTQYF
DNA: TGTGCCAGCAGTAGACTAGCGGGGGGCCTTCAAGATACGCAGTATTTT
length: 16
J: TRBJ2-3
V: TRBV6-1
size: medium-sized
D: TRBD2

CDR3: CASSLRGLTTDTQYF
DNA: TGTGCCAGCAGTCTCAGGGGGCTTACCACAGATACGCAGTATTTT
length: 15
J: TRBJ2-3
V: TRBV28
size: medium-sized
D: TRBD1

CDR3: CASNKHARGSGNSGELFF
DNA: TGTGCCAGTAACAAACACGCGAGGGGTAGCGGGAATAGCGGGGAGCTGTTTTTT
length: 18
J: TRBJ2-2
V: TRBV19
size: .
D: TRBD2

CDR3: CASSELDRDPGANVLTF
DNA: TGTGCCAGCAGTGAACTCGACAGGGACCCTGGGGCCAACGTCCTGACTTTC
length: 17
J: TRBJ2-6
V: TRBV2
size: medium-sized
D: TRBD1

CDR3: CASIEGVDRVVGGELFF
DNA: TGCGCCAGCATCGAAGGGGTCGACAGGGTTGTCGGCGGGGAGCTGTTTTTT
length: 17
J: TRBJ2-2
V: TRBV4-1
size: medium-sized
D: TRBD1

CDR3: CSARVSGGYTF
DNA: TGCAGTGCTAGGGTTTCTGGTGGCTACACCTTC
length: 11
J: TRBJ1-2
V: TRBV20-1
size: many
D: .

CDR3: CSAETTETLSYNEQFF
DNA: TGCAGTGCCGAGACAACCGAGACTCTGTCCTACAATGAGCAGTTCTTC
length: 16
J: TRBJ2-1
V: TRBV20-1
size: medium-sized
D: .

CDR3: CSARRQGFNEQFF
DNA: TGCAGTGCTAGGCGACAGGGTTTTAATGAGCAGTTCTTC
length: 13
J: TRBJ2-1
V: TRBV20-1
size: medium-sized
D: TRBD1

CDR3: CASSLLTGTEETQYF
DNA: TGTGCCAGCAGTCTACTAACCGGGACAGAAGAGACCCAGTACTTC
length: 15
J: TRBJ2-5
V: TRBV25-1
size: medium-sized
D: TRBD1

CDR3: CASSLYRQSTSYEQYF
DNA: TGCGCCAGCAGCTTGTACCGGCAATCAACCAGCTACGAGCAGTACTTC
length: 16
J: TRBJ2-7
V: TRBV5-1
size: medium-sized
D: .

CDR3: CASRGGRELFF
DNA: TGTGCCAGCAGGGGCGGTCGGGAGCTGTTTTTT
length: 11
J: TRBJ2-2
V: TRBV11-3
size: medium-sized
D: .

CDR3: CSARDPGGSSGNTIYF
DNA: TGCAGTGCTAGAGATCCTGGGGGGTCTTCTGGAAACACCATATATTTT
length: 16
J: TRBJ1-3
V: TRBV20-1
size: many
D: .

CDR3: CALRRLAGAKNIQYF
DNA: TGTGCATTAAGACGGCTAGCGGGTGCCAAAAACATTCAGTACTTC
length: 15
J: TRBJ2-4
V: TRBV30
size: many
D: TRBD2

CDR3: CASSTPIHYEQYF
DNA: TGTGCCAGCAGTACCCCGATCCATTACGAGCAGTACTTC
length: 13
J: TRBJ2-7
V: TRBV6-2/TRBV6-3
size: medium-sized
D: .

CDR3: CASSFGTADTQYF
DNA: TGTGCCAGCAGCTTCGGGACCGCAGATACGCAGTATTTT
length: 13
J: TRBJ2-3
V: TRBV7-2
size: medium-sized
D: .

CDR3: CASAMGQGRYNEQFF
DNA: TGTGCCAGCGCTATGGGGCAGGGGCGGTACAATGAGCAGTTCTTC
length: 15
J: TRBJ2-1
V: TRBV7-6
size: medium-sized
D: .

CDR3: CASRHRQLMNTEAFF
DNA: TGTGCCAGTAGACATCGACAGCTCATGAACACTGAAGCTTTCTTT
length: 15
J: TRBJ1-1
V: TRBV19
size: many
D: .

CDR3: CASSEKQRSTEAFF
DNA: TGCGCCAGCAGTGAAAAGCAAAGGAGCACTGAAGCTTTCTTT
length: 14
J: TRBJ1-1
V: TRBV10-2
size: many
D: .

CDR3: CASSQSWLSRGNYGYTF
DNA: TGTGCCAGCAGCCAAAGTTGGTTGAGCAGGGGTAATTATGGCTACACCTTC
length: 17
J: TRBJ1-2
V: TRBV21-1
size: medium-sized
D: .

CDR3: CASISGGQGTRKLFF
DNA: TGTGCCAGCATCTCCGGGGGACAGGGTACAAGAAAACTGTTTTTT
length: 15
J: TRBJ1-4
V: TRBV12-3/TRBV12-4
size: medium-sized
D: TRBD1

CDR3: CASSRFGQNTDTQYF
DNA: TGTGCCAGCAGCCGTTTCGGACAGAACACAGATACGCAGTATTTT
length: 15
J: TRBJ2-3
V: TRBV14
size: .
D: .

CDR3: CSAGLQETQYF
DNA: TGCAGTGCTGGCCTGCAAGAGACCCAGTACTTC
length: 11
J: TRBJ2-5
V: TRBV20-1
size: medium-sized
D: .

CDR3: CSTGTGSGEKLFF
DNA: TGCAGCACGGGGACAGGATCCGGTGAAAAACTGTTTTTT
length: 13
J: TRBJ1-4
V: TRBV29-1
size: .
D: TRBD1

CDR3: CASSQGPSTDTQYF
DNA: TGTGCCAGCAGCCAGGGCCCTAGCACAGATACGCAGTATTTT
length: 14
J: TRBJ2-3
V: TRBV4-2
size: few
D: .

CDR3: CSAEGQVSSGANVLTF
DNA: TGCAGTGCCGAGGGGCAGGTCAGCTCTGGGGCCAACGTCCTGACTTTC
length: 16
J: TRBJ2-6
V: TRBV20-1
size: medium-sized
D: .

CDR3: CASSIGGDEQFF
DNA: TGTGCCAGCAGTATAGGGGGGGATGAGCAGTTCTTC
length: 12
J: TRBJ2-1
V: TRBV27
size: medium-sized
D: .

CDR3: CASSGGRGDSTDTQYF
DNA: TGTGCCAGCAGTGGGGGAAGAGGGGATAGCACAGATACGCAGTATTTT
length: 16
J: TRBJ2-3
V: TRBV2
size: many
D: .

CDR3: CASSLKGATNSPLHF
DNA: TGTGCCAGCAGTTTAAAGGGTGCGACGAATTCACCCCTCCACTTT
length: 15
J: TRBJ1-6
V: TRBV12-3/TRBV12-4
size: many
D: .

CDR3: CATSDFSKSGNEQFF
DNA: TGTGCCACCAGTGATTTCTCCAAGTCCGGGAATGAGCAGTTCTTC
length: 15
J: TRBJ2-1
V: TRBV24-1
size: many
D: .

CDR3: CASSSGPGSSYNSPLHF
DNA: TGTGCCAGCAGCTCAGGACCGGGGAGCTCCTATAATTCACCCCTCCACTTT
length: 17
J: TRBJ1-6
V: TRBV7-8
size: medium-sized
D: .

CDR3: CASSLGWRGARIETQYF
DNA: TGTGCCAGCAGCTTAGGATGGCGGGGGGCCAGGATTGAGACCCAGTACTTC
length: 17
J: TRBJ2-5
V: TRBV7-9
size: medium-sized
D: TRBD2

CDR3: CASSFGGLAFNEQFF
DNA: TGTGCCAGCAGCTTTGGCGGACTAGCATTCAATGAGCAGTTCTTC
length: 15
J: TRBJ2-1
V: TRBV7-9
size: medium-sized
D: TRBD2

CDR3: CASSPSIAGGQETQYF
DNA: TGTGCCAGCAGTCCCTCTATAGCGGGAGGACAAGAGACCCAGTACTTC
length: 16
J: TRBJ2-5
V: TRBV6-1
size: many
D: TRBD2

CDR3: CASSFGTGAPRELFF
DNA: TGTGCCAGCAGCTTTGGGACAGGGGCACCCCGGGAGCTGTTTTTT
length: 15
J: TRBJ2-2
V: TRBV11-1
size: many
D: TRBD1

CDR3: CASSRAGGPNNEQFF
DNA: TGCGCCAGCAGTCGAGCGGGAGGGCCCAACAATGAGCAGTTCTTC
length: 15
J: TRBJ2-1
V: TRBV10-1
size: many
D: TRBD2

CDR3: CASSYPDERYEQYF
DNA: TGTGCCAGCAGTTACCCGGACGAACGCTACGAGCAGTACTTC
length: 14
J: TRBJ2-7
V: TRBV28
size: .
D: .

CDR3: CASSPQDRGSYEQYF
DNA: TGTGCCAGCAGCCCGCAGGACAGGGGGAGCTACGAGCAGTACTTC
length: 15
J: TRBJ2-7
V: TRBV21-1
size: medium-sized
D: .

CDR3: CASSTQDSNQPQHF
DNA: TGTGCCAGCAGCACCCAGGATAGCAATCAGCCCCAGCATTTT
length: 14
J: TRBJ1-5
V: TRBV9
size: medium-sized
D: .

CDR3: CASSQVGLAGNEQFF
DNA: TGTGCCAGCAGCCAAGTTGGACTAGCGGGAAATGAGCAGTTCTTC
length: 15
J: TRBJ2-1
V: TRBV3-1
size: medium-sized
D: TRBD2

CDR3: CSASTGGPQETQYF
DNA: TGCAGTGCTAGTACGGGGGGCCCCCAAGAGACCCAGTACTTC
length: 14
J: TRBJ2-5
V: TRBV20-1
size: .
D: .

CDR3: CASSYSIARPKYF
DNA: TGTGCCAGCAGTTACTCGATAGCCCGGCCCAAGTACTTC
length: 13
J: TRBJ2-5
V: TRBV6-5
size: medium-sized
D: .

CDR3: CAWSSPDLNYRDGQYF
DNA: TGTGCCTGGAGTTCCCCGGACTTAAACTATCGGGATGGGCAGTACTTC
length: 16
J: TRBJ2-7
V: TRBV30
size: medium-sized
D: .

CDR3: CASSFAGVQAGELFF
DNA: TGCGCCAGCAGCTTCGCGGGAGTACAGGCCGGGGAGCTGTTTTTT
length: 15
J: TRBJ2-2
V: TRBV5-1
size: medium-sized
D: TRBD2

CDR3: CASSPRQGEYNEQFF
DNA: TGTGCCAGCAGCCCACGACAGGGGGAGTACAATGAGCAGTTCTTC
length: 15
J: TRBJ2-1
V: TRBV7-2
size: medium-sized
D: TRBD1

CDR3: CSARDEFLGAGMDNEQFF
DNA: TGCAGTGCTAGAGATGAGTTCTTAGGAGCCGGGATGGACAATGAGCAGTTCTTC
length: 18
J: TRBJ2-1
V: TRBV20-1
size: many
D: .

CDR3: CASTERGPYNEQFF
DNA: TGTGCCAGCACGGAGCGGGGGCCCTACAATGAGCAGTTCTTC
length: 14
J: TRBJ2-1
V: TRBV2
size: many
D: TRBD2

CDR3: CASTQTSGVGDTQYF
DNA: TGCGCCAGCACTCAGACTAGCGGGGTAGGAGATACGCAGTATTTT
length: 15
J: TRBJ2-3
V: TRBV10-2
size: .
D: TRBD2

CDR3: CASSAPDSSHEQYF
DNA: TGTGCCAGCTCCGCACCGGATAGCAGCCACGAGCAGTACTTC
length: 14
J: TRBJ2-7
V: TRBV18
size: many
D: .

CDR3: CASTLAGNSNQPQHF
DNA: TGTGCCAGCACATTGGCAGGGAATAGCAATCAGCCCCAGCATTTT
length: 15
J: TRBJ1-5
V: TRBV6-1
size: .
D: .

CDR3: CASSFYRRDLDNSPLHF
DNA: TGCGCCAGCAGCTTTTACCGCCGGGACTTAGATAATTCACCCCTCCACTTT
length: 17
J: TRBJ1-6
V: TRBV5-1
size: many
D: .

CDR3: CASRRGGDPTDTQYF
DNA: TGTGCCAGCAGGAGGGGGGGCGACCCCACAGATACGCAGTATTTT
length: 15
J: TRBJ2-3
V: TRBV6-5
size: medium-sized
D: .

CDR3: CASSPGWRERARSQYF
DNA: TGTGCCAGCAGCCCAGGTTGGCGGGAGCGCGCCAGGTCGCAGTATTTT
length: 16
J: TRBJ2-3
V: TRBV7-6
size: medium-sized
D: TRBD2

CDR3: CASSVGIGYTGELFF
DNA: TGTGCCAGCAGCGTAGGAATCGGTTACACCGGGGAGCTGTTTTTT
length: 15
J: TRBJ2-2
V: TRBV9
size: large
D: .

CDR3: CASSLPGLAGGETQYF
DNA: TGCGCCAGCAGCCTACCGGGACTAGCGGGGGGAGAGACCCAGTACTTC
length: 16
J: TRBJ2-5
V: TRBV5-1
size: many
D: TRBD2